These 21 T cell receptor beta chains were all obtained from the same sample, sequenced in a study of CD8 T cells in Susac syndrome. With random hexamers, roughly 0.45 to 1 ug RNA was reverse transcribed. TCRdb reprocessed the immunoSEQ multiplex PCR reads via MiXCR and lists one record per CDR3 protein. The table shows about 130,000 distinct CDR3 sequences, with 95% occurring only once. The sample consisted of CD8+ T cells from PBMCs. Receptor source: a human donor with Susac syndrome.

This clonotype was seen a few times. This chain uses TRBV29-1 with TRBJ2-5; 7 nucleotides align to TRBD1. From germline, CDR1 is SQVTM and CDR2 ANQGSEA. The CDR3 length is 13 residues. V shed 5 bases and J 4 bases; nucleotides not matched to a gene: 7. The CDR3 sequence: CSVPHTGAETQYF. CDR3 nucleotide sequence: TGCAGCGTTCCCCACACAGGGGCAGAGACCCAGTACTTC. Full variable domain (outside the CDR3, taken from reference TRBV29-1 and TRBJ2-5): SAVISQKPSRDICQRGTSLTIQCQVDSQVTMMFWYRQQPGQSLTLIATANQGSEATYESGFVIDKFPISRPNLTFSTLTVSNMSPEDSSIYLCSVPHTGAETQYFGPGTRLLVL.

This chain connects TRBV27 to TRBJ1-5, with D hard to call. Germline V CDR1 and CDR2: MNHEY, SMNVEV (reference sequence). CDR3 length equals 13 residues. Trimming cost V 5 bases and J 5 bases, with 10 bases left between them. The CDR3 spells CASSGLGDQPQHF. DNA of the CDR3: TGTGCCAGCAGTGGGCTCGGGGATCAGCCCCAGCATTTT.

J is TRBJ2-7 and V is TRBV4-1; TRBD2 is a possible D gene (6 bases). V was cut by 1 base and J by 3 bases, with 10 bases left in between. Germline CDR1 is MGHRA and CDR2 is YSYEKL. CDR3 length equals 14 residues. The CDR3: CASSQVSGSYEQYF. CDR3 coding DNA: TGCGCCAGCAGCCAAGTTAGCGGTAGCTACGAGCAGTACTTC.

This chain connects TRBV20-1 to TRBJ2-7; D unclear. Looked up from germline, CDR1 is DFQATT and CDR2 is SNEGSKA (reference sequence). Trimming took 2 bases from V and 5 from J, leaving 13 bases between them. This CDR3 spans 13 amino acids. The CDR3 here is CSARSDLRDEQYF. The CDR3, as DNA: TGCAGTGCTAGAAGCGACTTGCGTGACGAGCAGTACTTC.

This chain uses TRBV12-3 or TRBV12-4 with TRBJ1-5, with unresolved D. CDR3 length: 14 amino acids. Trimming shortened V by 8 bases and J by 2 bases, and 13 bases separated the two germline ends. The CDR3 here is CASRPSGGNQPQHF. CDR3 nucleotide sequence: TGTGCCAGCCGCCCCTCAGGAGGCAATCAGCCCCAGCATTTT.

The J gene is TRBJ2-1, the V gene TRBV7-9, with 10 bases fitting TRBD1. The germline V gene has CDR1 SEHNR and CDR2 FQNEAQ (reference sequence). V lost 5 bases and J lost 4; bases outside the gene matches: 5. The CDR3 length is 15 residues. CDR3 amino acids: CASSPRDRGYNEQFF. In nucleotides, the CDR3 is TGTGCCAGCAGCCCAAGGGACAGGGGATACAATGAGCAGTTCTTC.

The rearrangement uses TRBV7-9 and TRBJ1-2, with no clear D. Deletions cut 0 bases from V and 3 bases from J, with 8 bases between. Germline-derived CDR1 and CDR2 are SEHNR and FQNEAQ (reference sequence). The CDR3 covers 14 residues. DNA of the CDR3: TGTGCCAGCAGCTTAGCCGGACCCGACTATGGCTACACCTTC. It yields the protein CASSLAGPDYGYTF.

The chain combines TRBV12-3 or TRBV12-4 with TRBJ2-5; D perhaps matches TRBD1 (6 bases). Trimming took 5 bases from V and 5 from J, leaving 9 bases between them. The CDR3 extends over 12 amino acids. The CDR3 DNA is TGTGCCAGCAGTGGACAGTTGGAGACCCAGTACTTC. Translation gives CASSGQLETQYF.

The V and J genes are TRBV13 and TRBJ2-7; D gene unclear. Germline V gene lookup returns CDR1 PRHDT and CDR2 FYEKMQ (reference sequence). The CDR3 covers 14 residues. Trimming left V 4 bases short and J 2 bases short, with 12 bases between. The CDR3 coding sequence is TGTGCCAGCAGCTCCCCCGCCAGACCCTACGAGCAGTACTTC. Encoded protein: CASSSPARPYEQYF.

CDR3 bases: TGTGCCAGCAGGAACCCGAACGGCGGGCGGGAGACGGGAGATACGCAGTATTTT. Translating it yields CASRNPNGGRETGDTQYF. This chain connects TRBV7-9 to TRBJ2-3, with 7 positions matching TRBD2. The CDR3 is 18 residues long. CDR1 and CDR2 (germline): SEHNR, FQNEAQ (reference sequence). V lost 6 bases to trimming and J lost 5 bases; unmatched junction nucleotides: 20.

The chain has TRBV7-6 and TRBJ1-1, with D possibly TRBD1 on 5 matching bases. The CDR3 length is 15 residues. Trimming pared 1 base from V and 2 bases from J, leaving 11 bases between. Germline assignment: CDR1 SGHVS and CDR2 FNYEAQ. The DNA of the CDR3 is TGTGCCAGCAGCTTAGTCGAGGGGCGCAACACTGAAGCTTTCTTT. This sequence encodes CASSLVEGRNTEAFF.

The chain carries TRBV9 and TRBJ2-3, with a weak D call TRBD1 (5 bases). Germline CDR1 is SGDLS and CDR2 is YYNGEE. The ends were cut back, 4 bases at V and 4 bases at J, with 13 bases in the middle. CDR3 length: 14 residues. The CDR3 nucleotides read TGTGCCAGCAGCCTCCAGGGTGGCCCAGATACGCAGTATTTT. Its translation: CASSLQGGPDTQYF.

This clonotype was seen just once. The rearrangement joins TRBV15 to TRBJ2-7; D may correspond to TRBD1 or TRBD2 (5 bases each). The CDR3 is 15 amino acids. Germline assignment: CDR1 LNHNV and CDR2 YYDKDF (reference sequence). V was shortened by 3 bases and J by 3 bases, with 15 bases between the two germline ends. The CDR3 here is CATSREPGPNYEQYF. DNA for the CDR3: TGTGCCACCAGCAGGGAACCGGGACCAAACTACGAGCAGTACTTC.

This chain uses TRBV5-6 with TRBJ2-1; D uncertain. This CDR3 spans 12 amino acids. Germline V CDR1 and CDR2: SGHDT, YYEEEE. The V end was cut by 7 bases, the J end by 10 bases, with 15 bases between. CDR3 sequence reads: CASRSGVWEQFF. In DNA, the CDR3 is TGTGCCAGCCGCTCAGGCGTTTGGGAGCAGTTCTTC.

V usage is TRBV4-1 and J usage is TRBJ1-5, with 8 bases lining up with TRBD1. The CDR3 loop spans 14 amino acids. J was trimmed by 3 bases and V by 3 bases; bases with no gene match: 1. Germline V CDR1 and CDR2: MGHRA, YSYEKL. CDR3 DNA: TGCGCCAGCAGCCAGGACAGGGACAATCAGCCCCAGCATTTT. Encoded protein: CASSQDRDNQPQHF.

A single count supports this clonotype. This CDR3 reads CASRRQGADGYTF. In DNA, the CDR3 is TGCGCCAGCAGGAGACAGGGGGCCGATGGCTACACCTTC. The V and J genes are TRBV5-1 and TRBJ1-2; TRBD1 matches 10 bases. V shed 5 bases, J shed 6 bases, and the junction held 4 bases outside the gene matches. Germline CDR1 SGHRS, CDR2 YFSETQ. This CDR3 region has 13 residues.

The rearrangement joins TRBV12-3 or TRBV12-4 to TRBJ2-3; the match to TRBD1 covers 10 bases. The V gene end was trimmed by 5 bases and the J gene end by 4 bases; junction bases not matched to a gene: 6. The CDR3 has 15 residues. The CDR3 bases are TGTGCCAGCAGTCCTATCGGGACAGGGGCAGATACGCAGTATTTT. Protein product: CASSPIGTGADTQYF.

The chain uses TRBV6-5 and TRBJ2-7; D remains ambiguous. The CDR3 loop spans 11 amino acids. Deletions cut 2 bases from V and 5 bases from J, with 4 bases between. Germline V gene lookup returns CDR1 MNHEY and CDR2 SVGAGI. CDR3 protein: CASSYADEQYF. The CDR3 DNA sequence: TGTGCCAGCAGTTACGCCGACGAGCAGTACTTC.

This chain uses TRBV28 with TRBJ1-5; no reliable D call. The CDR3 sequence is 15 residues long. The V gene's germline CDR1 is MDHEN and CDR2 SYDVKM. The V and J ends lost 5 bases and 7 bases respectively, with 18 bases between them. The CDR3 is CASSRPLGPIQPQHF. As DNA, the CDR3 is TGTGCCAGCAGTCGCCCCCTAGGTCCGATCCAGCCCCAGCATTTT. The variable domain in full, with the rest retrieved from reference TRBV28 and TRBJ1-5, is DVKVTQSSRYLVKRTGEKVFLECVQDMDHENMFWYRQDPGLGLRLIYFSYDVKMKEKGDIPEGYSVSREKKERFSLILESASTNQTSMYLCASSRPLGPIQPQHFGDGTRLSIL.

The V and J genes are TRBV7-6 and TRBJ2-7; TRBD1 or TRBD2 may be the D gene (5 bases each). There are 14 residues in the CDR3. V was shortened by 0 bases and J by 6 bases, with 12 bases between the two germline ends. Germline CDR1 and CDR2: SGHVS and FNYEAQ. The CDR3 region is CASSLAAGTPEQYF. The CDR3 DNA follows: TGTGCCAGCAGCTTAGCGGCAGGGACCCCCGAGCAGTACTTC. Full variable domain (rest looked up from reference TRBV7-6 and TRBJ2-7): GAGVSQSPRYKVTKRGQDVALRCDPISGHVSLYWYRQALGQGPEFLTYFNYEAQQDKSGLPNDRFSAERPEGSISTLTIQRTEQRDSAMYRCASSLAAGTPEQYFGPGTRLTVT.

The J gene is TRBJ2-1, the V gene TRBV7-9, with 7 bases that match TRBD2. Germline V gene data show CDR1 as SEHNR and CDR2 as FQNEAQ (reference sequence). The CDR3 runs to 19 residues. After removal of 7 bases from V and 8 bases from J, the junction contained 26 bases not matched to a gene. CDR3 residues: CASTPLWDDLGGISDEQFF. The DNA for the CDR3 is TGTGCCAGCACCCCACTATGGGACGACTTGGGGGGGATAAGCGATGAGCAGTTCTTC. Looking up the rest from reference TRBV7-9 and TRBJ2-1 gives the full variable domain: DTGVSQNPRHKITKRGQNVTFRCDPISEHNRLYWYRQTLGQGPEFLTYFQNEAQLEKSRLLSDRFSAERPKGSFSTLEIQRTEQGDSAMYLCASTPLWDDLGGISDEQFFGPGTRLTVL.